This TCR beta chain came from a study of T cell responses to AZD1222 COVID-19 vaccine. This clone has just a few counts. Generated by immunoSEQ multiplex PCR, the TCRdb table keeps only in-frame clones and is missing some. The sample shows about 93,000 clones, nearly 90% of them seen only once. V shed 3 bases and J 4 bases; nucleotides not matched to a gene: 5. CDR1 is LGHDT, CDR2 YNNKEL, per germline (reference sequence). CDR3 size: 15 residues. The origin of this receptor is an adult in good health. The sequenced sample was peripheral blood, obtained on day 0 of MenACWY control vaccination. The gene calls are TRBV3-1 (or the pseudogene TRBV3-2) and TRBJ2-7; TRBD2 matches 11 bases. CDR3 residues: CASSHGLAGAYEQYF. The CDR3 DNA reads as TGTGCCAGCAGCCACGGACTAGCGGGTGCTTACGAGCAGTACTTC.